A single sample is the source of the 11 T cell receptor beta chains below, sequenced in a study of persistence of HIV-infected CD4 T cells. The antigens these receptors bind are not known. The immunoSEQ assay was version 4, run in survey mode. Repertoires were generated with immunoSEQ multiplex PCR, while TCRdb's copy carries only in-frame clones and drops some. The sample holds 8,000 or so clones, less than 75% seen once. Lysates of CMV-infected fibroblasts at 10 ug/mL stimulated these cells. Responding CD4+ T cells were sorted by upregulation of both CD40 ligand and CD69. Sequencing used CD4+ T cells sorted from PBMCs after 18-hour stimulation, obtained from a patient who received antiretroviral therapy. These receptor sequences come from an adult man with HIV who was CMV-seropositive.

The V gene is TRBV3-1 (or the pseudogene TRBV3-2), the J gene TRBJ1-2; 10 bases agree with TRBD1. The CDR3 is made up of 14 amino acids. Germline V gene sequence: CDR1 LGHDT, CDR2 YNNKEL (reference sequence). V lost 4 bases and J lost 8; bases outside the gene matches: 7. The DNA of the CDR3 is TGTGCCAGCAGCCCCGGGACAGGGGTCAGGGGCTACACCTTC. This codes for CASSPGTGVRGYTF.

This clone has more than one count but fewer than ten. The chain joins TRBV28 to TRBJ2-3, with D possibly being TRBD1 (6 bases). Trimming cost V 2 bases and J 5 bases, with 11 bases left between them. CDR3 length: 14 residues. Germline V lookup: CDR1 MDHEN, CDR2 SYDVKM. The CDR3 loop reads CASSLGAGVDTQYF. In DNA, the CDR3 is TGTGCCAGCAGTTTAGGGGCAGGGGTAGATACGCAGTATTTT. Combining the CDR3 with reference TRBV28 and TRBJ2-3 gives the whole variable domain DVKVTQSSRYLVKRTGEKVFLECVQDMDHENMFWYRQDPGLGLRLIYFSYDVKMKEKGDIPEGYSVSREKKERFSLILESASTNQTSMYLCASSLGAGVDTQYFGPGTRLTVL.

This clone was seen a handful of times. This chain uses TRBV7-2 with TRBJ1-5, with D possibly TRBD1 on 5 matching bases. Germline CDR1 SGHTA, CDR2 FQGNSA. The V end was cut by 1 base, the J end by 8 bases, with 12 bases between. The CDR3 totals 14 residues. The CDR3 region has the DNA TGTGCCAGCAGCTTAGAGAGGGGAATGAAGCCCCAGCATTTT. Encoded protein: CASSLERGMKPQHF. Variable domain in full (rest from reference TRBV7-2 and TRBJ1-5): GAGVSQSPSNKVTEKGKDVELRCDPISGHTALYWYRQSLGQGLEFLIYFQGNSAPDKSGLPSDRFSAERTGGSVSTLTIQRTQQEDSAVYLCASSLERGMKPQHFGDGTRLSIL.

V is TRBV3-1 (or the pseudogene TRBV3-2) and J is TRBJ1-2; 7 bases match TRBD1. The germline V gene encodes CDR1 LGHDT and CDR2 YNNKEL (reference sequence). This CDR3 spans 16 amino acids. V dropped 4 bases and J dropped 1; count of bases not matched to a gene: 9. This chain's CDR3 is CASSPRMTGLNYGYTF. CDR3 coding DNA: TGTGCCAGCAGCCCCCGAATGACAGGGCTTAACTATGGCTACACCTTC.

This clone appeared once. The chain couples TRBV19 to TRBJ1-2; a weak D match, TRBD1 (6 bases). In germline, CDR1 is LNHDA, CDR2 SQIVND (reference sequence). This CDR3 has 15 residues. Trimming took 4 bases from V and 4 from J, leaving 16 bases between them. The CDR3 coding sequence is TGTGCCAGTAGTACGGACAGTTCCCAGTCCTATGGCTACACCTTC. This encodes CASSTDSSQSYGYTF.

The CDR3 sequence is CASSQDSNRGPNYGYTF. CDR3 DNA: TGTGCCAGCAGCCAAGATAGTAATAGGGGGCCTAACTATGGCTACACCTTC. J is TRBJ1-2 and V is TRBV4-2; 7 bases line up with TRBD1. V gave up 0 bases and J gave up 0 bases; unmatched junction bases: 7. The length of the CDR3 is 17 residues. The germline gives CDR1 LGHNA, CDR2 YNFKEQ.

This clone was observed a few times. Written as DNA, the CDR3 is TGCGCCAGCAGCTTGACATCCTCAACCTATGGCTACACCTTC. Protein sequence: CASSLTSSTYGYTF. V and J are TRBV5-1 and TRBJ1-2; D is unclear. Between the trimmed V and J ends, which lost 1 base and 4 bases, there was a span of 11 bases. The CDR3 totals 14 residues. Germline-derived CDR1 and CDR2 are SGHRS and YFSETQ.

The chain recombines TRBV4-3 with TRBJ2-1; 8 nucleotides agree with TRBD2. There are 15 residues in the CDR3. Trimming cost V 0 bases and J 9 bases; bases outside gene matches: 7. The germline V gene has CDR1 LGHNA and CDR2 YSLEER. The CDR3 protein is CASSQDSTSAVEQFF. CDR3 bases: TGCGCCAGCAGCCAAGATTCGACTAGCGCCGTTGAGCAGTTCTTC.

This chain uses TRBV4-3 with TRBJ2-1; D not certain. Germline CDR1 is LGHNA and CDR2 is YSLEER. The CDR3 has 14 amino acids. V was shortened by 0 bases and J by 5 bases, with 8 bases between the two germline ends. For the CDR3, the DNA is TGCGCCAGCAGCCAAGAATTCGCTAACAATGAGCAGTTCTTC. It is translated as CASSQEFANNEQFF.

This clone has just a few counts. V gene TRBV5-6 combines with J gene TRBJ2-3; D is tentatively TRBD1 or TRBD2 (5 bases each). Germline V gene lookup returns CDR1 SGHDT and CDR2 YYEEEE. Trimming took 2 bases from V and 2 from J, leaving 18 bases between them. CDR3 size: 17 residues. CDR3 in DNA: TGTGCCAGCAGCTTTTCCCGGGGCCGTCGTTCCACAGATACGCAGTATTTT. Amino acid sequence: CASSFSRGRRSTDTQYF.

The rearrangement uses TRBV19 and TRBJ1-4, with D hard to call. The V end lost 3 bases, the J end lost 7 bases, and 9 bases lay between the germline ends. The CDR3 is made up of 13 amino acids. Germline V lookup: CDR1 LNHDA, CDR2 SQIVND (reference sequence). The CDR3 loop reads CASSIGEGEKLFF. Written as DNA, the CDR3 is TGTGCCAGTAGTATCGGGGAAGGTGAAAAACTGTTTTTT.